These 28 T cell receptor beta chains were sequenced from one sample in a study of OX40 agonist ivuxolimab in advanced cancers. Produced via immunoSEQ multiplex PCR; TCRdb's table is partial and in-frame only. Of approximately 75,000 clones listed, more than 70% are singletons. The sample here was CD4+ or CD8+ T cells sorted from blood, taken in a trial of the OX40 agonist ivuxolimab. These receptors came from an adult with an advanced solid tumor such as melanoma, head and neck, liver or kidney cancer.

The chain couples TRBV11-2 to TRBJ1-1, with 8 positions matching TRBD1. There are 14 residues in the CDR3. CDR1 SGHAT and CDR2 FQNNGV come from the germline V gene. Trimming removed 5 bases from V and 1 base from J; junction bases left unmatched: 3. CDR3 sequence reads: CASSVTGANTEAFF. DNA for the CDR3: TGTGCCAGCAGCGTGACAGGGGCGAACACTGAAGCTTTCTTT.

This chain uses TRBV18 with TRBJ2-2, with TRBD1 identical over 9 bases. This CDR3 region has 15 residues. CDR1 KGHSH and CDR2 LQKENI come from the germline V gene. V shed 3 bases, J shed 6 bases, and the junction held 5 bases outside the gene matches. The CDR3 region has the DNA TGTGCCAGCTCACCCGGGACAGGGCCAGCCGGGGAGCTGTTTTTT. Its protein is CASSPGTGPAGELFF. The full variable domain, in which reference TRBV18 and TRBJ2-2 provide the parts outside the CDR3, is NAGVMQNPRHLVRRRGQEARLRCSPMKGHSHVYWYRQLPEEGLKFMVYLQKENIIDESGMPKERFSAEFPKEGPSILRIQQVVRGDSAAYFCASSPGTGPAGELFFGEGSRLTVL.

The genes are TRBV5-5 and TRBJ2-1; the D is unclear. The V end was cut by 3 bases, the J end by 7 bases, with 8 bases between. Germline CDR1 reads SGHKS; CDR2 reads YYEKEE (reference sequence). This CDR3 contains 12 residues. The CDR3, as DNA: TGTGCCAGCAGCTCAGAATCGAATGAGCAGTTCTTC. Amino acids: CASSSESNEQFF.

This chain links TRBV5-1 with TRBJ1-2; 11 bases align to TRBD1. Looked up from germline, CDR1 is SGHRS and CDR2 is YFSETQ. With V trimmed by 2 bases and J by 7 bases, 4 bases remained unmatched. The CDR3 covers 14 residues. The CDR3: CASSFTGTGGGYTF. The CDR3 coding sequence is TGCGCCAGCAGCTTCACCGGGACAGGGGGTGGCTACACCTTC.

This chain uses TRBV14 with TRBJ2-5; possible D gene TRBD2, 5 bases. With the DNA end fitting TRBJ2-7 better, the J assignment may be wrong. Germline V gives CDR1 SGHDN, CDR2 FVKESK. This CDR3 is built from 14 residues. The CDR3 region is CASSQAIATYEQYF. For the CDR3, the DNA is TGTGCCAGCAGCCAGGCGATAGCGACCTACGAGCAGTACTTC.

The V gene is TRBV18, the J gene TRBJ2-5; D might be TRBD1 or TRBD2, each matching 5 bases. The CDR3 runs 20 residues. Germline CDR1 and CDR2: KGHSH and LQKENI. Trimming shortened V by 3 bases and J by 3 bases, and 29 bases separated the two germline ends. In nucleotides, the CDR3 is TGTGCCAGCTCACCTACCGGCGTCCACTTAAGGGACGGAACGAAAGAGACCCAGTACTTC. This codes for CASSPTGVHLRDGTKETQYF.

This chain uses TRBV15 with TRBJ2-1, with unresolved D. Germline-derived CDR1 and CDR2 are LNHNV and YYDKDF (reference sequence). The V and J ends lost 4 bases and 7 bases respectively, with 8 bases between them. The CDR3 covers 12 residues. CDR3 DNA sequence: TGTGCCACCAGCACCTTGGGGAATGAGCAGTTCTTC. Translated, it gives CATSTLGNEQFF.

V gene TRBV4-3 combines with J gene TRBJ2-7, with a possible D match to TRBD1 (6 bases). This CDR3 region has 15 residues. V shed 3 bases and J shed 4 bases, with 16 bases lying between them. Germline V gives CDR1 LGHNA, CDR2 YSLEER. CDR3 coding DNA: TGCGCCAGCAGCCAGGGTACAGGGTGGTTATACGAGCAGTACTTC. This translates into CASSQGTGWLYEQYF.

This chain uses TRBV19 with TRBJ1-5; 7 bases are a match to TRBD1. The length of the CDR3 is 15 residues. Trimming at V came to 7 bases and at J to 6 bases, leaving 12 bases not matched to a gene. Germline V gives CDR1 LNHDA, CDR2 SQIVND (reference sequence). DNA of the CDR3: TGTGCCAGTACCGGCCGGGACAGTGTTAGTCAGCCCCAGCATTTT. This gives the protein CASTGRDSVSQPQHF. Variable domain in full (rest from reference TRBV19 and TRBJ1-5): DGGITQSPKYLFRKEGQNVTLSCEQNLNHDAMYWYRQDPGQGLRLIYYSQIVNDFQKGDIAEGYSVSREKKESFPLTVTSAQKNPTAFYLCASTGRDSVSQPQHFGDGTRLSIL.

This chain uses TRBV2 with TRBJ2-3, with 14 bases matching TRBD2. The V segment lost 8 bases and the J segment 3 bases; nucleotides outside the gene matches: 13. The CDR3 runs 18 residues. From germline, CDR1 is SNHLY and CDR2 FYNNEI. CDR3 DNA sequence: TGTGCCAGCCGGGCCAGACTAGCGGGGGGGGCTACTACAGATACGCAGTATTTT. Translated: CASRARLAGGATTDTQYF.

The genes are TRBV11-2 and TRBJ2-7; D remains ambiguous. Germline V gene sequence: CDR1 SGHAT, CDR2 FQNNGV. The V gene lost 2 bases and the J gene lost 0 bases, with 8 bases spanning the gap. This CDR3 is built from 14 residues. The CDR3 loop reads CASSLTTTSYEQYF. The CDR3 DNA reads TGTGCCAGCAGCTTAACCACGACCTCCTACGAGCAGTACTTC. The full variable domain, rest sourced from reference TRBV11-2 and TRBJ2-7, is EAGVAQSPRYKIIEKRQSVAFWCNPISGHATLYWYQQILGQGPKLLIQFQNNGVVDDSQLPKDRFSAERLKGVDSTLKIQPAKLEDSAVYLCASSLTTTSYEQYFGPGTRLTVT.

The rearrangement links TRBV5-6 to TRBJ2-4, with D tentatively TRBD1 (6 bases). V gave up 4 bases and J gave up 0 bases, with 11 bases separating them. This CDR3 is 15 amino acids long. The V gene's germline CDR1 is SGHDT and CDR2 YYEEEE. The CDR3 reads CASSPGQIAKNIQYF. CDR3 DNA sequence: TGTGCCAGCAGCCCCGGACAGATAGCCAAAAACATTCAGTACTTC.

This chain uses TRBV19 with TRBJ2-5; 12 nucleotides align to TRBD2. The CDR3 has 15 residues. With 6 bases clipped from V and 6 bases from J, the junction kept 8 bases outside the gene matches. Germline V CDR1 and CDR2: LNHDA, SQIVND (reference sequence). Here the CDR3 DNA reads TGTGCCAGTAGACCTACTAGCGGGAGGAGACAGACCCAGTACTTC. This codes for CASRPTSGRRQTQYF.

This clone was detected only a few times. This sequence joins TRBV28 and TRBJ1-5; no reliable D call. CDR1 is MDHEN and CDR2 is SYDVKM in the germline V gene. This CDR3 spans 12 amino acids. Trimming removed 5 bases at V and 5 bases at J, with 7 bases between. The CDR3 nucleotides read TGTGCCAGCAGTCAGACGGATCAGCCCCAGCATTTT. This codes for CASSQTDQPQHF. The entire variable domain, with the rest obtained from reference TRBV28 and TRBJ1-5, is as follows: DVKVTQSSRYLVKRTGEKVFLECVQDMDHENMFWYRQDPGLGLRLIYFSYDVKMKEKGDIPEGYSVSREKKERFSLILESASTNQTSMYLCASSQTDQPQHFGDGTRLSIL.

This sequence joins TRBV27 and TRBJ2-1; 7 bases align to TRBD1. Trimming at V came to 5 bases and at J to 4 bases, leaving 8 bases not matched to a gene. The CDR3 contains 15 residues. The germline CDR1 and CDR2 sequences are MNHEY and SMNVEV (reference sequence). CDR3 in DNA: TGTGCCAGCAGTAGCCGGGACAGCGTTTACAATGAGCAGTTCTTC. Translation: CASSSRDSVYNEQFF.

The V gene is TRBV4-3, the J gene TRBJ2-2; 7 bases map to TRBD2. J gave up 4 bases and V 1 base, and 3 bases lay outside the gene matches. The CDR3 consists of 15 residues. Germline CDR1 LGHNA, CDR2 YSLEER. Here the CDR3 reads CASSQGLASTGELFF. The CDR3 DNA sequence: TGCGCCAGCAGCCAAGGACTAGCTAGCACCGGGGAGCTGTTTTTT.

This rearrangement joins TRBV7-2 to TRBJ2-1; 8 nucleotides line up with TRBD2. CDR1 is SGHTA and CDR2 is FQGNSA in the germline V gene. J was trimmed by 7 bases and V by 1 base; bases with no gene match: 12. The CDR3 loop spans 17 amino acids. CDR3 in amino acids: CASSLGRDGLAGNEQFF. Written as DNA, the CDR3 is TGTGCCAGCAGCTTAGGGCGGGATGGACTAGCTGGGAATGAGCAGTTCTTC. Full variable domain (missing parts from reference TRBV7-2 and TRBJ2-1): GAGVSQSPSNKVTEKGKDVELRCDPISGHTALYWYRQSLGQGLEFLIYFQGNSAPDKSGLPSDRFSAERTGGSVSTLTIQRTQQEDSAVYLCASSLGRDGLAGNEQFFGPGTRLTVL.

V and J are TRBV6-5 and TRBJ2-7; 7 nucleotides agree with TRBD2. The CDR3 length is 15 residues. Germline CDR1 and CDR2: MNHEY and SVGAGI. Trimming at V came to 2 bases and at J to 3 bases, leaving 7 bases not matched to a gene. CDR3 in amino acids: CASSYVGEGSYEQYF. In DNA, the CDR3 is TGTGCCAGCAGTTACGTGGGGGAGGGAAGCTACGAGCAGTACTTC.

This chain links TRBV5-1 with TRBJ2-2; unclear D gene. CDR3 length: 14 amino acids. V was cut by 0 bases and J by 4 bases, with 7 bases left in between. Germline-derived CDR1 and CDR2 are SGHRS and YFSETQ. This CDR3 reads CASSLVGSTGELFF. The CDR3 bases are TGCGCCAGCAGCTTGGTCGGCAGCACCGGGGAGCTGTTTTTT. Complete variable domain (other parts from reference TRBV5-1 and TRBJ2-2): KAGVTQTPRYLIKTRGQQVTLSCSPISGHRSVSWYQQTPGQGLQFLFEYFSETQRNKGNFPGRFSGRQFSNSRSEMNVSTLELGDSALYLCASSLVGSTGELFFGEGSRLTVL.

The chain employs TRBV12-5 and TRBJ1-2, with 7 bases aligning to TRBD1. J lost 8 bases, V lost 4 bases, and 7 bases had no gene match. Per the germline V gene, CDR1 is LGHNT and CDR2 is FRNRAP. CDR3 size: 13 residues. In DNA, the CDR3 is TGTGCTAGTGGTTCGGAGGGGGCAAGAGGCTACACCTTC. It translates to CASGSEGARGYTF.

The chain employs TRBV27 and TRBJ2-1; TRBD2 matches 8 bases. With 4 bases clipped from V and 0 bases from J, the junction kept 5 bases outside the gene matches. This CDR3 has 16 amino acids. Germline CDR1 and CDR2: MNHEY and SMNVEV (reference sequence). Written as DNA, the CDR3 is TGTGCCAGCAGTTCCTGGACTAGCTCCTCCTACAATGAGCAGTTCTTC. Translating gives CASSSWTSSSYNEQFF.

The chain has TRBV7-2 and TRBJ2-1; D might be TRBD2 (7 bases). V was trimmed by 1 base and J by 10 bases, leaving 14 bases between them. This CDR3 spans 14 amino acids. The germline gives CDR1 SGHTA, CDR2 FQGNSA. The CDR3 nucleotides are TGTGCCAGCAGCTTAGGAAACAGGGAGGGGGAGCAGTTCTTC. Translated, it gives CASSLGNREGEQFF.

This CDR3 reads CASSYTGTVNTGELFF. In DNA form, the CDR3 reads TGTGCCAGCAGCTACACCGGGACAGTCAACACCGGGGAGCTGTTTTTT. The rearrangement joins TRBV7-3 to TRBJ2-2; 7 nucleotides line up with TRBD1. The V and J ends lost 4 bases and 2 bases, in that order; junction bases with no gene match: 7. Per the germline V gene, CDR1 is SGHTA and CDR2 is FQGTGA. The CDR3 spans 16 residues.

The genes are TRBV27 and TRBJ2-5; 8 bases fit TRBD1. The J call is doubtful: the DNA matches TRBJ2-7 better. The CDR3 has 16 amino acids. CDR1 is MNHEY and CDR2 is SMNVEV in the germline V gene (reference sequence). The CDR3 loop is CASSPYGTGPPYEQYF. The CDR3, as DNA: TGTGCCAGCAGTCCCTACGGGACAGGACCTCCCTACGAGCAGTACTTC.

For the CDR3, the DNA is TGTGCCAGCTCACCAGCGCGGCTCTATGGCTACACCTTC. Protein: CASSPARLYGYTF. The chain has TRBV18 and TRBJ1-2, with D uncertain. Trimming removed 2 bases at V and 4 bases at J, with 8 bases between. This CDR3 is built from 13 residues. In germline, CDR1 is KGHSH, CDR2 LQKENI.

The chain employs TRBV7-9 and TRBJ1-1; D not resolved. CDR3 length equals 13 residues. V was trimmed by 0 bases and J by 11 bases, leaving 13 bases between them. Germline assignment: CDR1 SEHNR and CDR2 FQNEAQ (reference sequence). The CDR3 here is CASSLAGSTGAFF. Here the CDR3 DNA reads TGTGCCAGCAGCTTAGCCGGTTCCACTGGTGCTTTCTTT.

The chain employs TRBV5-1 and TRBJ1-1; TRBD1 aligns across 8 bases. V gave up 1 base and J gave up 1 base; unmatched junction bases: 6. Germline CDR1 SGHRS, CDR2 YFSETQ. The CDR3 is made up of 16 amino acids. The CDR3 coding sequence is TGCGCCAGCAGCTTGTTAGGACAGGGACAGAACACTGAAGCTTTCTTT. Its translation: CASSLLGQGQNTEAFF.

This sequence joins TRBV18 and TRBJ2-1; 9 bases match TRBD1. The V and J ends lost 6 bases and 3 bases, in that order; junction bases with no gene match: 6. The CDR3 runs to 15 residues. Looked up from germline, CDR1 is KGHSH and CDR2 is LQKENI. As DNA, the CDR3 is TGTGCCAGCTCCCGGACAGGGGTTGGCTACAATGAGCAGTTCTTC. It is translated as CASSRTGVGYNEQFF.